The subject of this entry is one TCR beta chain. Brentuximab vedotin exposure varied among the patients, all of whom had relapsed after autologous stem cell transplantation. Germline V CDR1 and CDR2: MDHEN, SYDVKM. With 4 bases clipped from V and 1 base from J, the junction kept 6 bases outside the gene matches. The CDR3 extends over 16 amino acids. This record belongs to a study of PD-1 blockade in classical Hodgkin lymphoma. Here immunoSEQ multiplex PCR was the method, and the copy in TCRdb shows in-frame clones only, minus some. This repertoire shows around 45,000 clones, roughly 70% found once; its top ten account for 2.5% to 3%.

This sequence was found in a human donor with classical Hodgkin lymphoma. The gene calls are TRBV28 and TRBJ2-5; TRBD2 agrees at 10 bases. The sequences come from peripheral blood mononuclear cells (PBMCs), collected before the second cycle of nivolumab. The CDR3 region is CASSSLAGVLQETQYF. The CDR3 DNA follows: TGTGCCAGCAGTTCTCTAGCGGGAGTCCTCCAAGAGACCCAGTACTTC.